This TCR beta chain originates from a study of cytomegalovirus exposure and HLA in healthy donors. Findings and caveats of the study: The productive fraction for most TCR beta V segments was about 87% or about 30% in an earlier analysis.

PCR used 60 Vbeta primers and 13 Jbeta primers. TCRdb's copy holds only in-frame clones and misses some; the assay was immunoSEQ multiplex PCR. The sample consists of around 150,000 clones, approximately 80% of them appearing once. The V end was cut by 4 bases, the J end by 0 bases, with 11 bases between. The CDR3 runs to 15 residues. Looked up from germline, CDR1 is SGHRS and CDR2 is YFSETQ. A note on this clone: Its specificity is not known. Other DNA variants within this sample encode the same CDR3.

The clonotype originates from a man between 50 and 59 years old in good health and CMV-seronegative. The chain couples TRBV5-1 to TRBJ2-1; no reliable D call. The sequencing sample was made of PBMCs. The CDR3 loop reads CASSLVALSYNEQFF. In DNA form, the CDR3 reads TGCGCCAGCAGCCTAGTTGCTCTCTCCTACAATGAGCAGTTCTTC.